In its sample, the clone carrying this T cell receptor beta chain was seen a few times. TCRdb re-called the 5' RACE reads with MiXCR, one entry per CDR3 protein. The sample includes 200,000 to 300,000 distinct CDR3 sequences, 10% to 15% of them seen just once. The data belong to a study of T cells after yellow fever vaccination. The CDR3 has 12 amino acids. Germline CDR1 and CDR2: MNHEY and SVGAGI. The germline V and J ends were trimmed by 6 bases and 7 bases, with 13 bases remaining between them. This TCR was sampled from a man aged 25-40 years who received the YFV17D yellow fever vaccine. Specimen: CD4+ T cells sorted from PBMCs, collected 45 days after the yellow fever booster vaccination. The rearrangement links TRBV6-5 to TRBJ2-7; D is unclear. CDR3 in amino acids: CASRSQGREQYF. CDR3 nucleotide sequence: TGTGCCAGCAGATCTCAAGGTCGGGAGCAGTACTTC.